A selection of T cell receptor beta chains follows, all from one sample in a study of blood T cell repertoires in COVID-19. Clones were sequenced by immunoSEQ multiplex PCR, and TCRdb holds only the in-frame ones, with some missing. The sample shows approximately 68,000 clones, around 86% of them seen only once. The sample taken for sequencing was peripheral blood. The receptors were gathered from a woman in her sixties or seventies with acute or convalescent COVID-19. Both conserved end residues are part of each CDR3. Each record gives: clone size, J gene, D gene, V gene, CDR3 protein, CDR3 DNA. D genes are given only for firm matches. Where a row states a size, it is once, few, many or the class of an expanded clone; other rows omit it.

NA | TRBJ2-1 | TRBD2 | TRBV5-1 | CASSAAGGRYNEQFF | TGCGCCAGCAGCGCGGCGGGGGGGCGCTACAATGAGCAGTTCTTC
once | TRBJ2-2 | NA | TRBV5-1 | CASRTWRQNRDPGELFF | TGCGCCAGCAGAACCTGGAGACAGAATCGTGACCCCGGGGAGCTGTTTTTT
NA | TRBJ1-4 | NA | TRBV6-5 | CASMERGINEKLFF | TGTGCCAGCATGGAGCGGGGGATTAATGAAAAACTGTTTTTT
NA | TRBJ1-1 | NA | TRBV7-8 | CASSLATGQGEAFF | TGTGCCAGCAGCTTAGCAACTGGTCAGGGTGAAGCTTTCTTT
NA | TRBJ1-2 | TRBD1 | TRBV10-3 | CAIAGGNYGYTF | TGTGCCATCGCAGGGGGAAACTATGGCTACACCTTC
NA | TRBJ2-5 | TRBD2 | TRBV7-6 | CASSLGHSRGWETQYF | TGTGCCAGCAGCTTAGGGCACTCGCGGGGGTGGGAGACCCAGTACTTC
NA | TRBJ1-5 | NA | TRBV6-1 | CASSDRGPQHF | TGTGCCAGCAGTGACCGAGGGCCCCAGCATTTT
NA | TRBJ1-4 | TRBD1 | TRBV7-9 | CASSLPSGQGGKLFF | TGTGCCAGCAGCCTTCCCTCGGGACAGGGAGGGAAACTGTTTTTT
NA | TRBJ2-3 | NA | TRBV10-1 | CASSEDLDTQYF | TGCGCCAGCAGCGAGGACTTAGATACGCAGTATTTT
NA | TRBJ1-6 | TRBD1 | TRBV5-1 | CASSSGTGEGSPLHF | TGCGCCAGCAGCTCCGGGACAGGGGAAGGCTCACCCCTCCACTTT
NA | TRBJ1-1 | NA | TRBV5-6 | CASSATGQRGYTEAFF | TGTGCCAGCAGCGCCACAGGACAAAGGGGGTACACTGAAGCTTTCTTT